Listed below are T cell receptor beta chains from one sample, sequenced in a study of early T cells in non-severe SARS-CoV-2 infection. TCRdb ran MiXCR on the 5' RACE reads and lists one entry per CDR3 protein. The table lists 40,000 to 55,000 distinct CDR3 sequences, approximately 6.1% of them singletons. This specimen consisted of whole blood, obtained at baseline. These TCRs come from an adult who was a healthcare worker with PCR-confirmed SARS-CoV-2 infection or an uninfected control (not recorded which). Each CDR3 is given with its conserved first and last residue. D genes are given only for firm matches. Some rows have no size entry. The others give once, few or many, or a class for an expanded clone.

clone size	V gene	J gene	D gene	CDR3 length	CDR3 DNA	CDR3 protein
few	TRBV5-1	TRBJ2-2	TRBD1	14	TGCGCCCGACCCGGGACAGGGGGCACCGGGGAGCTGTTTTTT	CARPGTGGTGELFF
few	TRBV20-1	TRBJ1-2	.	14	TGCAGTGACCGGACCGGCTCTCCGGTTGATGGCTACACCTTC	CSDRTGSPVDGYTF
few	TRBV7-2	TRBJ2-5	TRBD1	15	TGTGCCAGCAGCTTACGACAGGGGAGCCAAGAGACCCAGTACTTC	CASSLRQGSQETQYF
.	TRBV6-2/TRBV6-3	TRBJ1-5	.	16	TGTGCCAGCAGTTACTCCAGTGCCCTTAGCAATCAGCCCCAGCATTTT	CASSYSSALSNQPQHF
.	TRBV3-1	TRBJ2-7	TRBD1	15	TGTGCCAGCAGCCAAGAAGGAGACAGGGGCTACGAGCAGTACTTC	CASSQEGDRGYEQYF
few	TRBV12-3/TRBV12-4	TRBJ2-5	.	15	TGTGCCAGCAGTTTAGCGACAGTAGAACAAGAGGCCCAGTACTTC	CASSLATVEQEAQYF
many	TRBV29-1	TRBJ2-2	.	13	TGCAGCGGGGGCCGACGGAACACCGGGGAGCTGTTTTTT	CSGGRRNTGELFF
many	TRBV6-2/TRBV6-3	TRBJ1-1	.	13	TGTGCCAGCGGGACCGGGATCTACACTGAAGCTTTCTTT	CASGTGIYTEAFF
many	TRBV28	TRBJ2-3	.	12	TGTGCCAGCAGAACCTATACAGATACGCAGTATTTT	CASRTYTDTQYF
many	TRBV7-9	TRBJ2-2	.	13	TGTGCCAGCAGCCATAGTCGGGCCGGGGAGCTGTTTTTT	CASSHSRAGELFF
.	TRBV7-2	TRBJ2-1	TRBD1	14	TGTGCCAGCAGACTAGAACAGGGGAGCAATGAGCAGTTCTTC	CASRLEQGSNEQFF
few	TRBV6-2/TRBV6-3	TRBJ1-1	TRBD1	16	TGTGCCAGCAGTTACAGGGGGCCCGTCATGAACACTGAAGCTTTCTTT	CASSYRGPVMNTEAFF
few	TRBV6-5	TRBJ2-7	.	14	TGTGCCAGCAGTCCCGACGGGACTCTTTACGAGCAGTACTTC	CASSPDGTLYEQYF
many	TRBV29-1	TRBJ1-5	.	15	TGCAGCGTTGTGGTGCAGGGTGGAAACAATCAGCCCCAGCATTTT	CSVVVQGGNNQPQHF
.	TRBV30	TRBJ2-3	.	14	TGTGCCTGGAGTGTACTTGGAATCACAGATACGCAGTATTTT	CAWSVLGITDTQYF
many	TRBV7-9	TRBJ2-3	.	15	TGTGCCAGCAGCAAAGCAAGCGGTACCACAGATACGCAGTATTTT	CASSKASGTTDTQYF